Presented here are 29 T cell receptor beta chains from one specimen sequenced in a study of shared clonotypes between healthy human individuals. Method: immunoSEQ multiplex PCR; TCRdb's copy keeps in-frame clones and lacks some. The table lists approximately 2,300,000 clones, about 90% of them singletons, with about 0.36% in the top ten. The sample was naive CD4+ T cells from PBMCs. Stated subset: CD45RA+ positively selected. The receptors come from a man younger than 30 in good health. Some clones in this sample may be carry-over from other donors' samples.

The CDR3 coding sequence is TGTGCCAGCAGCATCCGACAGGGACCCACCGGGGAGCTGTTTTTT. It codes for CASSIRQGPTGELFF. This rearrangement joins TRBV21-1 to TRBJ2-2; TRBD1 is the table's D call, not checked against the DNA. TRBV21-1 is a known pseudogene. CDR3 size: 15 residues.

The V and J genes are TRBV18 and TRBJ2-5; D might be TRBD1 or TRBD2, each matching 5 bases. CDR3 size: 14 residues. The V gene's germline CDR1 is KGHSH and CDR2 LQKENI. Trimming cost V 6 bases and J 4 bases, with 15 bases left between them. The CDR3 bases are TGTGCCAGCTCCCTGGGGGTTGTAGGAGAGACCCAGTACTTC. It specifies CASSLGVVGETQYF.

The rearrangement links TRBV2 to TRBJ2-7; the D gene is possibly TRBD1 (6 bases). The CDR3 is 14 residues long. Trimming took 10 bases from V and 5 from J, leaving 21 bases between them. Germline CDR1 is SNHLY and CDR2 is FYNNEI. CDR3 DNA: TGTGCCACTGGATACAGGGATATCCCTCACGAGCAGTACTTC. It translates to CATGYRDIPHEQYF.

About this clone itself: The same CDR3 also results from other DNA sequences found in this sample. The J gene is TRBJ2-5, the V gene TRBV18; perhaps TRBD1 as D (6 bases). CDR3 length: 13 residues. The V end lost 2 bases, the J end lost 2 bases, and 6 bases lay between the germline ends. Germline values: CDR1 KGHSH, CDR2 LQKENI. CDR3 DNA sequence: TGTGCCAGCTCACCAAGGGGGCAAGAGACCCAGTACTTC. Translating it yields CASSPRGQETQYF.

The count of this clone is one. The chain uses TRBV12-5 and TRBJ2-7; no reliable D call. The CDR3 is 11 amino acids. Trimming took 0 bases from V and 6 from J, leaving 3 bases between them. Per germline, CDR1 LGHNT and CDR2 FRNRAP. CDR3 sequence reads: CASGLVCEQYF. CDR3 DNA sequence: TGTGCTAGTGGTTTGGTGTGCGAGCAGTACTTC.

The V call is TRBV29-1, the J call TRBJ2-5; the D is unclear. The V end lost 1 base, the J end lost 4 bases, and 10 bases lay between the germline ends. The CDR3 runs to 13 residues. Germline loops: CDR1 SQVTM, CDR2 ANQGSEA. In DNA form, the CDR3 reads TGCAGCGTTGAAGGTCACTTTGGAGAGACCCAGTACTTC. As protein: CSVEGHFGETQYF.

V usage is TRBV13 and J usage is TRBJ1-1; D gene uncertain. Between the trimmed V and J ends, which lost 1 base and 0 bases, there was a span of 3 bases. The CDR3 sequence is 13 residues long. CDR1 is PRHDT and CDR2 is FYEKMQ in the germline V gene (reference sequence). In DNA form, the CDR3 reads TGTGCCAGCAGCTTAGTAGTGAACACTGAAGCTTTCTTT. Its translation is CASSLVVNTEAFF.

This clone turned up a few times. CDR3 DNA: TGTGCCAGCAGCCAAGGGGAGGGGGCGATGAACACTGAAGCTTTCTTT. It yields the protein CASSQGEGAMNTEAFF. The chain joins TRBV14 to TRBJ1-1, with 7 bases identical to TRBD1. This CDR3 comprises 16 residues. Trimming at V came to 1 base and at J to 0 bases, leaving 5 bases not matched to a gene. CDR1 is SGHDN, CDR2 FVKESK, per germline.

The chain links TRBV29-1 to TRBJ2-2; the D is unclear. Germline V gene lookup returns CDR1 SQVTM and CDR2 ANQGSEA. V was trimmed by 6 bases and J by 4 bases, leaving 12 bases between them. The CDR3 contains 13 residues. DNA for the CDR3: TGCAGCGTCACCTCGGACGGCACCGGGGAGCTGTTTTTT. It codes for CSVTSDGTGELFF.

V and J are TRBV19 and TRBJ2-2, with D perhaps TRBD1 (5 bases). Germline CDR1 is LNHDA and CDR2 is SQIVND (reference sequence). This CDR3 region has 15 residues. With 4 bases removed from V and 7 bases from J, the gap between germline ends came to 16 bases. The CDR3 nucleotides read TGTGCCAGTAGTACTTCCGTCCAGGGTTACGGGGAGCTGTTTTTT. This codes for CASSTSVQGYGELFF.

The chain couples TRBV5-1 to TRBJ2-2; no clear D gene. Germline V gene sequence: CDR1 SGHRS, CDR2 YFSETQ. Trimming took 1 base from V and 0 from J, leaving 7 bases between them. CDR3 length: 15 amino acids. The chain's CDR3 is CASSLTTSNTGELFF. The CDR3 DNA follows: TGCGCCAGCAGCTTGACAACTTCGAACACCGGGGAGCTGTTTTTT.

The chain recombines TRBV11-2 with TRBJ2-1; 9 nucleotides line up with TRBD1. Trimming removed 5 bases from V and 7 bases from J; junction bases left unmatched: 9. The germline gives CDR1 SGHAT, CDR2 FQNNGV. The CDR3 is 15 amino acids. The CDR3 reads CASSPHRGPGNEQFF. The CDR3 nucleotides read TGTGCCAGCAGCCCACACAGGGGGCCAGGAAATGAGCAGTTCTTC.

CDR3 sequence (DNA): TGTGCCAGCAGCAAATTCCCCAGGGGGAACTACGAGCAGTACTTC. Protein sequence: CASSKFPRGNYEQYF. This chain connects TRBV21-1 to TRBJ2-7; TRBD1 is the table's D call, not checked against the DNA. TRBV21-1 is tagged as a pseudogene. The CDR3 is made up of 15 amino acids.

The chain has TRBV28 and TRBJ1-2, with D uncertain. The germline CDR1 and CDR2 sequences are MDHEN and SYDVKM. The length of the CDR3 is 14 residues. The V end lost 3 bases, the J end lost 4 bases, and 12 bases lay between the germline ends. The CDR3 DNA reads TGTGCCAGCAGTTTTGGATCCACCGGCTATGGCTACACCTTC. This codes for CASSFGSTGYGYTF.

The chain uses TRBV6-5 and TRBJ2-2; 7 bases match TRBD1. Trimming took 7 bases from V and 0 from J; bases not matched to a gene: 5. The CDR3 has 15 amino acids. Germline CDR1 MNHEY, CDR2 SVGAGI. Here the CDR3 reads CASTERGPNTGELFF. DNA of the CDR3: TGTGCCAGCACCGAAAGGGGGCCGAACACCGGGGAGCTGTTTTTT.

This rearrangement joins TRBV5-1 to TRBJ1-1; D call uncertain. The CDR3 contains 17 residues. The V gene lost 0 bases and the J gene lost 3 bases, with 18 bases spanning the gap. The germline CDR1 and CDR2 sequences are SGHRS and YFSETQ. DNA of the CDR3: TGCGCCAGCAGCTTGGAATTTCCCTGGAGGAAGGACACTGAAGCTTTCTTT. Translating it yields CASSLEFPWRKDTEAFF.

This chain connects TRBV6-5 to TRBJ2-7, with D perhaps matching TRBD1 or TRBD2 (5 bases each). The V gene's germline CDR1 is MNHEY and CDR2 SVGAGI. The CDR3 has 15 amino acids. Trimming removed 6 bases at V and 2 bases at J, with 17 bases between. The CDR3 sequence is CASRRLGTGPYEQYF. CDR3 in DNA: TGTGCCAGCAGACGTCTCGGGACGGGACCCTACGAGCAGTACTTC.

The CDR3 is CASSIAGYNEQFF. CDR3 DNA sequence: TGCGCCAGCAGCATAGCGGGGTACAATGAGCAGTTCTTC. The chain carries TRBV5-1 and TRBJ2-1, with TRBD2 identical over 8 bases. This CDR3 is 13 amino acids long. V trimming: 4 bases; J trimming: 4 bases; junction bases outside the gene matches: 1. Germline CDR1 SGHRS, CDR2 YFSETQ.

The chain carries TRBV9 and TRBJ2-1; tentatively, D is TRBD1 (6 bases). The length of the CDR3 is 18 residues. With 4 bases removed from V and 0 bases from J, the gap between germline ends came to 20 bases. Germline lookup yields CDR1 SGDLS and CDR2 YYNGEE. CDR3 protein: CASSSPLGADSSYNEQFF. DNA of the CDR3: TGTGCCAGCAGCTCCCCTCTGGGAGCGGACAGCTCCTACAATGAGCAGTTCTTC.

Regarding this clone: The same CDR3 can be traced to other DNA sequences in this sample. The rearrangement links TRBV7-2 to TRBJ2-1; no clear D. The CDR3 runs 14 residues. Trimming left V 1 base short and J 4 bases short, with 8 bases between. Looked up from germline, CDR1 is SGHTA and CDR2 is FQGNSA. CDR3 sequence: CASSLEPAYNEQFF. Here the CDR3 DNA reads TGTGCCAGCAGCTTAGAACCAGCTTACAATGAGCAGTTCTTC.

This clone was seen a single time. The J gene is TRBJ2-5, the V gene TRBV5-5; the D gene is possibly TRBD2 (5 bases). The V end was cut by 1 base, the J end by 5 bases, with 9 bases between. The length of the CDR3 is 13 residues. CDR1 is SGHKS, CDR2 YYEKEE, per germline (reference sequence). CDR3 DNA: TGTGCCAGCAGCTTGTTGACTACTGAGACCCAGTACTTC. Amino acid sequence: CASSLLTTETQYF.

This chain uses TRBV6-6 with TRBJ2-6, with D unclear. V was clipped by 0 bases and J by 4 bases, with 7 bases between them. CDR3 length equals 15 residues. Germline V gene data show CDR1 as MNHNY and CDR2 as SVGAGI (reference sequence). The CDR3 sequence: CASSYSGPGANVLTF. The CDR3 DNA follows: TGTGCCAGCAGTTACTCAGGACCCGGGGCCAACGTCCTGACTTTC.

The genes are TRBV30 and TRBJ1-5; tentative D call: TRBD1 (5 bases). V lost 5 bases to trimming and J lost 4 bases, with 12 bases between them. CDR1 and CDR2 from the germline V gene are GTSNPN and SVGIG (reference sequence). This CDR3 region has 13 residues. As DNA, the CDR3 is TGTGCCTGGTCGGGACCCTGGAATCAGCCCCAGCATTTT. This translates into CAWSGPWNQPQHF.

The genes are TRBV5-8 and TRBJ1-2, with D possibly matching TRBD1 (5 bases). CDR3 size: 16 residues. V was cut by 4 bases and J by 3 bases, with 19 bases left in between. Germline CDR1 SGHTS, CDR2 YDEGEE. The CDR3: CASSPLRGERDYGYTF. In DNA form, the CDR3 reads TGTGCCAGCAGCCCCCTCCGGGGGGAAAGGGACTATGGCTACACCTTC.

This chain uses TRBV2 with TRBJ2-2; possibly TRBD1 for D (6 bases). The CDR3 covers 14 residues. Per the germline V gene, CDR1 is SNHLY and CDR2 is FYNNEI. The V and J ends lost 8 bases and 4 bases respectively, with 14 bases between them. The CDR3 nucleotides read TGTGCCAGCGTCCCACAGGGTGTCACCGGGGAGCTGTTTTTT. Translated: CASVPQGVTGELFF.

V is TRBV7-9 and J is TRBJ2-2; D is ambiguous. Germline loops: CDR1 SEHNR, CDR2 FQNEAQ (reference sequence). With 7 bases removed from V and 0 bases from J, the gap between germline ends came to 9 bases. The CDR3 runs 14 residues. The CDR3 here is CASIPTSNTGELFF. CDR3 sequence (DNA): TGTGCCAGCATCCCCACCTCGAACACCGGGGAGCTGTTTTTT.

The chain is built from TRBV6-5 and TRBJ1-1, with D possibly being TRBD1 (5 bases). The germline V and J ends were trimmed by 6 bases and 7 bases, with 21 bases remaining between them. The germline V gene encodes CDR1 MNHEY and CDR2 SVGAGI. The CDR3 has 15 amino acids. In DNA, the CDR3 is TGTGCCAGCAGCTTCTTGTCAGGGAAGGAAAGTGAAGCTTTCTTT. Amino acids: CASSFLSGKESEAFF.

This clone has only one observation. The V call is TRBV5-1, the J call TRBJ2-5; 7 positions agree with TRBD1. The V gene's germline CDR1 is SGHRS and CDR2 YFSETQ. Trimming at V came to 4 bases and at J to 4 bases, leaving 10 bases not matched to a gene. The CDR3 contains 15 residues. In DNA form, the CDR3 reads TGCGCCAGCAGCGGAGAGGGGGCGGTGGCAGAGACCCAGTACTTC. It encodes CASSGEGAVAETQYF.

Regarding this clone: The sample holds other DNA sequences that translate to the same CDR3. The J gene is TRBJ2-5, the V gene TRBV7-3, with D perhaps matching TRBD2 (6 bases). Germline V CDR1 and CDR2: SGHTA, FQGTGA. V was trimmed by 5 bases and J by 5 bases, leaving 12 bases between them. CDR3 length: 13 residues. The CDR3 bases are TGTGCCAGCAGCCCGGGGGTGGGCGAGACCCAGTACTTC. Encoded protein: CASSPGVGETQYF.